Each of the 28 T cell receptor beta chains below was sequenced from the same sample in a study of CD8+ T cells in alopecia areata (dated by TCRdb to the late 2010s). Receptor amplification or capture employed the immunoSEQ multiplex PCR assay. RNA was extracted from all samples and reverse transcribed into cDNA as template for TCR sequencing. Held by TCRdb, this immuneACCESS table contains in-frame sequences only and omits some clones. Under half of the omission traces to an unresolved V gene where checked; the cause of the rest is unknown. The sample has about 110,000 clones on record, 45% to 60% of them singletons. 23% of the sample goes to the ten largest clones. The sample comprised NKG2D-low CD8+ T cells sorted from blood. The cell subset or site label corresponds to: sorted CD8+ NKG2D-low blood T cells. The receptors originated from a human donor with alopecia areata.

This chain uses TRBV7-3 with TRBJ2-1, with 7 nucleotides matching TRBD2. Germline V gives CDR1 SGHTA, CDR2 FQGTGA. This CDR3 contains 16 residues. V lost 5 bases to trimming and J lost 0 bases; unmatched junction nucleotides: 7. CDR3 region: CASSLTSVSSYNEQFF. CDR3 in DNA: TGTGCCAGCAGCCTTACTAGCGTGAGCTCCTACAATGAGCAGTTCTTC.

This chain joins TRBV28 and TRBJ2-1; TRBD1 is a possible D gene (5 bases). Germline V gene data show CDR1 as MDHEN and CDR2 as SYDVKM. This CDR3 has 15 amino acids. V was pared by 6 bases and J by 3 bases, with 15 bases between. The CDR3 region is CASSRPRAIYNEQFF. CDR3 coding DNA: TGTGCCAGCAGCCGACCCAGGGCGATCTACAATGAGCAGTTCTTC.

The CDR3 coding sequence is TGTGCCAGCAGACGGTCTTCCCCCCTAGGGGAGCAGTACTTC. It codes for CASRRSSPLGEQYF. This chain joins TRBV27 and TRBJ2-7; no clear D. Trimming stripped 6 bases from V and 7 bases from J, with 19 bases between. The V gene's germline CDR1 is MNHEY and CDR2 SMNVEV (reference sequence). The CDR3 length is 14 residues.

Concerning this clone: At one boundary the junction diverges from the germline segment, which might be a read error. This rearrangement joins TRBV28 to TRBJ2-7, with a tentative D call TRBD2 (6 bases). CDR3 length: 14 residues. Looked up from germline, CDR1 is MDHEN and CDR2 is SYDVKM. CDR3: CASSFRRAGYGQYF. The CDR3 DNA is TGTGCCAGCAGTTTTAGGAGGGCGGGGTACGGGCAGTACTTC.

As DNA, the CDR3 is TGCAGCGTTGGGGGTGGGAACACCGGGGAGCTGTTTTTT. This codes for CSVGGGNTGELFF. This chain links TRBV29-1 with TRBJ2-2; unclear D gene. This CDR3 has 13 residues. V lost 4 bases to trimming and J lost 1 base, with 7 bases between them. Germline values: CDR1 SQVTM, CDR2 ANQGSEA.

A word on this clone: This CDR3 is also generated by other DNA sequences in the sample. The chain uses TRBV5-1 and TRBJ2-7; D is unclear. Deletions cut 0 bases from V and 7 bases from J, with 5 bases between. The V gene's germline CDR1 is SGHRS and CDR2 YFSETQ. The CDR3 is 11 residues long. CDR3 loop: CASSLGLEQYF. The CDR3 coding sequence is TGCGCCAGCAGCTTGGGCTTAGAGCAGTACTTC.

This clone was observed many times. This chain joins TRBV7-9 and TRBJ2-7, with TRBD1 matching 7 bases. The CDR3 extends over 13 amino acids. With V trimmed by 5 bases and J by 1 base, 2 bases remained unmatched. Germline V gene data show CDR1 as SEHNR and CDR2 as FQNEAQ (reference sequence). CDR3 amino acids: CASSPGQSYEQYF. CDR3 coding DNA: TGTGCCAGCAGCCCGGGACAGTCCTACGAGCAGTACTTC.

V and J are TRBV2 and TRBJ2-4; 9 bases are a match to TRBD1. Losses at the gene ends were 6 bases for V and 8 bases for J; bases not matched to a gene: 8. Germline-derived CDR1 and CDR2 are SNHLY and FYNNEI. This CDR3 comprises 14 residues. The CDR3: CASSDRGGTYIQYF. CDR3 nucleotides: TGTGCCAGCAGCGACAGGGGGGGAACATACATTCAGTACTTC.

This chain uses TRBV19 with TRBJ1-5; TRBD1 is a possible D gene (5 bases). V dropped 6 bases and J dropped 6 bases, with 12 bases sitting between them. CDR3 size: 13 residues. CDR1 and CDR2 (germline): LNHDA, SQIVND (reference sequence). The CDR3: CASRLGVGQPQHF. In DNA, the CDR3 is TGTGCCAGTAGGTTAGGGGTTGGTCAGCCCCAGCATTTT.

The rearrangement links TRBV6-5 to TRBJ2-2, with D tentatively TRBD2 (5 bases). This CDR3 region has 15 residues. Trimming removed 2 bases at V and 7 bases at J, with 14 bases between. Germline V gene lookup returns CDR1 MNHEY and CDR2 SVGAGI. CDR3 in amino acids: CASSYLGRVGGELFF. CDR3 coding DNA: TGTGCCAGCAGTTACCTAGGGCGGGTTGGCGGGGAGCTGTTTTTT.

The gene calls are TRBV29-1 and TRBJ2-1; no clear D. Germline V gives CDR1 SQVTM, CDR2 ANQGSEA. This CDR3 is 14 amino acids long. V lost 7 bases and J lost 2, with 15 bases in between. In nucleotides, the CDR3 is TGCAGCGCAGCCGGTGGCGGAACCTACAATGAGCAGTTCTTC. This gives the protein CSAAGGGTYNEQFF.

The V gene is TRBV27, the J gene TRBJ2-7; the D gene is possibly TRBD2 (5 bases). Germline V lookup: CDR1 MNHEY, CDR2 SMNVEV (reference sequence). Trimming took 4 bases from V and 4 from J, leaving 17 bases between them. This CDR3 is 15 amino acids long. The CDR3 is CASSYSPSYQYEQYF. The CDR3 DNA sequence: TGTGCCAGCAGTTACTCGCCTAGCTATCAGTACGAGCAGTACTTC.

The chain has TRBV6-5 and TRBJ1-1; TRBD1 is a possible D gene (5 bases). From germline, CDR1 is MNHEY and CDR2 SVGAGI. Trimming pared 6 bases from V and 7 bases from J, leaving 12 bases between. This CDR3 region has 12 residues. The CDR3 DNA reads as TGTGCCAGCAGCCTAACGGGGGTTGAAGCTTTCTTT. As protein: CASSLTGVEAFF.

The rearrangement joins TRBV2 to TRBJ2-5, with 7 bases aligning to TRBD2. In germline, CDR1 is SNHLY, CDR2 FYNNEI. The CDR3 length is 15 residues. Germline trimming cut 1 base from V and 1 base from J; bases unmatched to any gene: 3. The CDR3 sequence: CASSEGWEGQETQYF. DNA of the CDR3: TGTGCCAGCAGTGAAGGGTGGGAGGGCCAAGAGACCCAGTACTTC.

This clone was detected once. The chain is built from TRBV6-5 and TRBJ2-1, with D maybe TRBD2 (7 bases). The germline CDR1 and CDR2 sequences are MNHEY and SVGAGI. The CDR3 spans 15 residues. V was cut by 4 bases and J by 5 bases, with 15 bases left in between. CDR3 residues: CASSLGGRAHNEQFF. In DNA form, the CDR3 reads TGTGCCAGCAGTTTGGGGGGGCGGGCTCACAATGAGCAGTTCTTC.

The chain is built from TRBV4-1 and TRBJ2-2; 11 bases agree with TRBD2. CDR1 and CDR2 (germline): MGHRA, YSYEKL. CDR3 size: 16 residues. V lost 3 bases and J lost 6; bases outside the gene matches: 6. CDR3: CASSQVSLAGAGELFF. Written as DNA, the CDR3 is TGCGCCAGCAGCCAGGTGTCACTAGCGGGAGCCGGGGAGCTGTTTTTT.

In DNA, the CDR3 is TGCGCCAGCAGCCAAGCTGACAGGCTATCCTACGAGCAGTACTTC. This sequence encodes CASSQADRLSYEQYF. The chain joins TRBV4-1 to TRBJ2-7, with TRBD1 as a possible D gene (6 bases). The CDR3 has 15 amino acids. V shed 1 base and J shed 1 base, with 11 bases lying between them. Germline V gene sequence: CDR1 MGHRA, CDR2 YSYEKL.

The chain employs TRBV19 and TRBJ1-1, with D unclear. The CDR3 spans 14 residues. The V end was cut by 3 bases, the J end by 6 bases, with 14 bases between. The germline V gene has CDR1 LNHDA and CDR2 SQIVND (reference sequence). The chain's CDR3 is CASSMVQLGAEAFF. The CDR3 DNA reads TGTGCCAGTAGTATGGTACAGTTAGGAGCTGAAGCTTTCTTT.

This clone occurred a few times. The CDR3 region has the DNA TGTGCCAGCAGTTCGCTACCGAGGGCAGAAATTAATGAAAAACTGTTTTTT. Protein: CASSSLPRAEINEKLFF. The chain couples TRBV28 to TRBJ1-4; the D is unclear. Germline CDR1 is MDHEN and CDR2 is SYDVKM. This CDR3 has 17 amino acids. V gave up 4 bases and J gave up 4 bases, with 19 bases separating them.

The chain is built from TRBV4-1 and TRBJ1-1; no clear D gene. Looked up from germline, CDR1 is MGHRA and CDR2 is YSYEKL. The CDR3 runs 14 residues. Deletions cut 4 bases from V and 1 base from J, with 10 bases between. In DNA form, the CDR3 reads TGCGCCAGCAGCCTGTCGACGGCGAACACTGAAGCTTTCTTT. It is translated as CASSLSTANTEAFF.

The chain links TRBV6-5 to TRBJ2-1, with D possibly matching TRBD1 (5 bases). V shed 8 bases and J shed 4 bases, with 9 bases lying between them. This CDR3 spans 12 amino acids. Germline CDR1 reads MNHEY; CDR2 reads SVGAGI. The CDR3 loop reads CASRDRYNEQFF. The CDR3, as DNA: TGTGCCAGCCGAGACAGATACAATGAGCAGTTCTTC.

The chain carries TRBV2 and TRBJ2-7, with D possibly TRBD2 on 6 matching bases. There are 11 residues in the CDR3. Per germline, CDR1 SNHLY and CDR2 FYNNEI. This CDR3 reads CVSGSSYEQYF. The DNA of the CDR3 is TGTGTTAGCGGCAGCTCCTACGAGCAGTACTTC.

The chain carries TRBV29-1 and TRBJ2-3; 7 bases align to TRBD2. Germline trimming cut 1 base from V and 6 bases from J; bases unmatched to any gene: 7. The CDR3 spans 14 residues. Germline V CDR1 and CDR2: SQVTM, ANQGSEA. CDR3 sequence reads: CSVEGLLRGDTQYF. The CDR3 nucleotides are TGCAGCGTTGAAGGCCTCCTGCGGGGGGATACGCAGTATTTT.

V and J are TRBV5-4 and TRBJ1-4; the D gene is possibly TRBD1 (5 bases). The CDR3 is made up of 14 amino acids. V was trimmed by 2 bases and J by 8 bases, leaving 13 bases between them. Germline lookup yields CDR1 SGHNT and CDR2 YYREEE (reference sequence). This CDR3 is CASSFGGRGEKLFF. The CDR3 DNA reads TGTGCCAGCAGCTTCGGGGGTCGTGGCGAAAAACTGTTTTTT. The entire variable domain, with the rest obtained from reference TRBV5-4 and TRBJ1-4, is as follows: ETGVTQSPTHLIKTRGQQVTLRCSSQSGHNTVSWYQQALGQGPQFIFQYYREEENGRGNFPPRFSGLQFPNYSSELNVNALELDDSALYLCASSFGGRGEKLFFGSGTQLSVL.

This clone turned up a few times. The rearrangement links TRBV14 to TRBJ2-5, with D tentatively TRBD2 (6 bases). The CDR3 is 14 amino acids. V dropped 1 base and J dropped 9 bases, with 15 bases sitting between them. The germline CDR1 and CDR2 sequences are SGHDN and FVKESK. The CDR3 loop is CASSQVAGSGPQYF. The CDR3 nucleotides read TGTGCCAGCAGCCAAGTGGCGGGGAGCGGCCCCCAGTACTTC.

V gene TRBV13 combines with J gene TRBJ2-1; perhaps TRBD1 as D (5 bases). The V gene's germline CDR1 is PRHDT and CDR2 FYEKMQ (reference sequence). This CDR3 is 12 amino acids long. The V and J ends lost 4 bases and 8 bases respectively, with 9 bases between them. CDR3 bases: TGTGCCAGCAGCTCGCTAGGGGATGAGCAGTTCTTC. Protein product: CASSSLGDEQFF.

The CDR3 region has the DNA TGTGCCAGCAGGCCCAGGGGGATCACTGAAGCTTTCTTT. It specifies CASRPRGITEAFF. The rearrangement uses TRBV28 and TRBJ1-1; the match to TRBD1 covers 7 bases. The CDR3 is 13 residues long. The V and J ends lost 6 bases and 4 bases, in that order; junction bases with no gene match: 5. CDR1 MDHEN and CDR2 SYDVKM come from the germline V gene.

This clone was observed a handful of times. The chain recombines TRBV19 with TRBJ2-2; no reliable D call. Germline V CDR1 and CDR2: LNHDA, SQIVND (reference sequence). Trimming cost V 10 bases and J 3 bases, with 9 bases left between them. This CDR3 has 12 residues. Here the CDR3 DNA reads TGTGCCACCAAAGGCGACACCGGGGAGCTGTTTTTT. It translates to CATKGDTGELFF. Full variable domain (outside the CDR3, taken from reference TRBV19 and TRBJ2-2): DGGITQSPKYLFRKEGQNVTLSCEQNLNHDAMYWYRQDPGQGLRLIYYSQIVNDFQKGDIAEGYSVSREKKESFPLTVTSAQKNPTAFYLCATKGDTGELFFGEGSRLTVL.